The 25 T cell receptor beta chains below come from one sample, sequenced in a study of cytomegalovirus exposure and HLA in healthy donors. Amplification used 60 Vbeta primers and 13 Jbeta primers. This table comes from immunoSEQ multiplex PCR, and its TCRdb copy is limited to in-frame clones, with some not included. The sample contains some 170,000 clones, around four fifths of which appear only once. The specimen was PBMCs. Receptor source: a man between 45 and 60 years old in good health and CMV-seropositive.

CDR3 region: CASSLKGNEQYF. For the CDR3, the DNA is TGCGCCAGCAGCTTGAAGGGGAACGAGCAGTACTTC. The chain couples TRBV5-1 to TRBJ2-7; possible D gene TRBD1, 5 bases. The length of the CDR3 is 12 residues. Trimming removed 1 base from V and 5 bases from J, with 7 bases in between. Germline V gene sequence: CDR1 SGHRS, CDR2 YFSETQ.

This clone was counted a few times. The gene calls are TRBV7-9 and TRBJ1-4; no firm D call. This CDR3 region has 17 residues. V was shortened by 2 bases and J by 5 bases, with 18 bases between the two germline ends. Germline V CDR1 and CDR2: SEHNR, FQNEAQ (reference sequence). DNA for the CDR3: TGTGCCAGCAGCTTAAGGCGGGTCGGGTCTCGGAATGAAAAACTGTTTTTT. Its protein product is CASSLRRVGSRNEKLFF. Combining the CDR3 with reference TRBV7-9 and TRBJ1-4 gives the whole variable domain DTGVSQNPRHKITKRGQNVTFRCDPISEHNRLYWYRQTLGQGPEFLTYFQNEAQLEKSRLLSDRFSAERPKGSFSTLEIQRTEQGDSAMYLCASSLRRVGSRNEKLFFGSGTQLSVL.

Remarks on this clone: This sample also contains other DNA sequences that code for the same CDR3. This chain uses TRBV15 with TRBJ2-5; 12 bases line up with TRBD2. V gave up 1 base and J gave up 2 bases; unmatched junction bases: 2. The CDR3 is 16 residues long. Germline V gene sequence: CDR1 LNHNV, CDR2 YYDKDF (reference sequence). The chain's CDR3 is CATSRGTSGIQETQYF. DNA for the CDR3: TGTGCCACCAGCAGAGGGACTAGCGGGATTCAAGAGACCCAGTACTTC. The entire variable domain, with the rest obtained from reference TRBV15 and TRBJ2-5, is as follows: DAMVIQNPRYQVTQFGKPVTLSCSQTLNHNVMYWYQQKSSQAPKLLFHYYDKDFNNEADTPDNFQSRRPNTSFCFLDIRSPGLGDTAMYLCATSRGTSGIQETQYFGPGTRLLVL.

This clone was seen once. One junction end does not reproduce the germline sequence, and a read error may be involved. The genes are TRBV28 and TRBJ1-2; 7 bases agree with TRBD1. This CDR3 has 17 amino acids. CDR1 and CDR2 from the germline V gene are MDHEN and SYDVKM. CDR3 nucleotides: TGTGCCAGCAGTTTATTATGGGGACAGTTGACTAACCATGGCTACACCTTC. Translation gives CASSLLWGQLTNHGYTF.

This chain links TRBV18 with TRBJ1-4; no firm D call. CDR3 length: 14 residues. The V end lost 6 bases, the J end lost 3 bases, and 11 bases lay between the germline ends. The V gene's germline CDR1 is KGHSH and CDR2 LQKENI. The CDR3 here is CASSLSVANEKLFF. DNA of the CDR3: TGTGCCAGCTCTCTATCTGTAGCTAATGAAAAACTGTTTTTT.

The gene calls are TRBV1 and TRBJ2-5; the table's D call TRBD2 went unverified against the DNA. TRBV1 is flagged as a pseudogene. This CDR3 has 13 residues. Written as DNA, the CDR3 is TGCACCAGCTACATTGGACTAGCGGGGGCCCAGTACTTC. This gives the protein CTSYIGLAGAQYF.

The chain is built from TRBV15 and TRBJ2-1; 10 nucleotides align to TRBD2. Germline CDR1 and CDR2: LNHNV and YYDKDF (reference sequence). There are 16 residues in the CDR3. Trimming cost V 1 base and J 8 bases; bases outside gene matches: 8. The CDR3 coding sequence is TGTGCCACCAGCAGAGGCCTAGCGGGAGATTCACATGAGCAGTTCTTC. This sequence encodes CATSRGLAGDSHEQFF.

The genes are TRBV27 and TRBJ1-4; D is unclear. The germline V gene has CDR1 MNHEY and CDR2 SMNVEV (reference sequence). Trimming took 5 bases from V and 3 from J, leaving 7 bases between them. The CDR3 sequence is 13 residues long. CDR3 sequence: CASSHSPNEKLFF. The CDR3 DNA reads as TGTGCCAGCAGTCACTCCCCTAATGAAAAACTGTTTTTT.

This chain connects TRBV5-1 to TRBJ1-2; perhaps TRBD1 as D (6 bases). V gave up 0 bases and J gave up 0 bases, with 12 bases separating them. This CDR3 comprises 16 residues. From germline, CDR1 is SGHRS and CDR2 YFSETQ. CDR3: CASSLGDTKANYGYTF. For the CDR3, the DNA is TGCGCCAGCAGCTTGGGGGACACAAAAGCTAACTATGGCTACACCTTC.

J is TRBJ2-1 and V is TRBV9, with D possibly being TRBD1 (6 bases). CDR3 length equals 12 residues. V lost 0 bases and J lost 10, with 8 bases in between. Germline V gene lookup returns CDR1 SGDLS and CDR2 YYNGEE. The CDR3: CASSVGRGEQFF. CDR3 DNA: TGTGCCAGCAGCGTAGGCAGGGGCGAGCAGTTCTTC. The entire variable domain, with the rest obtained from reference TRBV9 and TRBJ2-1, is as follows: DSGVTQTPKHLITATGQRVTLRCSPRSGDLSVYWYQQSLDQGLQFLIQYYNGEERAKGNILERFSAQQFPDLHSELNLSSLELGDSALYFCASSVGRGEQFFGPGTRLTVL.

The chain links TRBV15 to TRBJ2-5; D unclear. The germline gives CDR1 LNHNV, CDR2 YYDKDF (reference sequence). Trimming left V 4 bases short and J 7 bases short, with 13 bases between. The CDR3 runs 13 residues. The CDR3 DNA reads as TGTGCCACCAGCACCCCCTATACGAGGACCCAGTACTTC. As protein: CATSTPYTRTQYF.

The chain links TRBV5-1 to TRBJ2-5; D gene ambiguous. The CDR3 has 12 amino acids. Trimming took off 3 bases at V and 3 bases at J, with 6 bases between the two ends. The germline V gene encodes CDR1 SGHRS and CDR2 YFSETQ. CDR3 in amino acids: CASSSPKETQYF. The DNA of the CDR3 is TGCGCCAGCAGCTCACCTAAAGAGACCCAGTACTTC.

The chain employs TRBV7-2 and TRBJ2-5; 7 bases line up with TRBD1. CDR1 is SGHTA, CDR2 FQGNSA, per germline. The CDR3 contains 14 residues. Unmatched junction bases numbered 7, after V lost 5 bases and J lost 4 bases. The chain's CDR3 is CASSPTGVRETQYF. Here the CDR3 DNA reads TGTGCCAGCAGCCCTACAGGGGTGAGAGAGACCCAGTACTTC.

The CDR3 here is CASSLVQGTYEQYF. The CDR3 nucleotides read TGTGCCAGCAGTTTAGTCCAGGGTACCTACGAGCAGTACTTC. The genes are TRBV27 and TRBJ2-5; a weak D match, TRBD1 (5 bases). TRBJ2-7 explains the end of the DNA better; the J call may be wrong. Germline CDR1 MNHEY, CDR2 SMNVEV (reference sequence). The CDR3 has 14 residues.

V and J are TRBV15 and TRBJ1-2, with 7 positions matching TRBD1. V gave up 6 bases and J gave up 5 bases; unmatched junction bases: 9. The CDR3 is made up of 14 amino acids. Germline CDR1 is LNHNV and CDR2 is YYDKDF (reference sequence). This CDR3 reads CATRVGTGVYGYTF. The CDR3 nucleotides read TGTGCCACCAGAGTTGGTACAGGGGTTTATGGCTACACCTTC.

This sequence joins TRBV29-1 and TRBJ2-7, with no clear D. Germline-derived CDR1 and CDR2 are SQVTM and ANQGSEA. Trimming took 5 bases from V and 1 from J, leaving 3 bases between them. CDR3 length: 10 amino acids. CDR3 DNA: TGCAGCGTTCTGTCCTACGAGCAGTACTTC. Translating it yields CSVLSYEQYF.

The rearrangement joins TRBV4-3 to TRBJ2-3; D is perhaps TRBD2 (6 bases). Germline V lookup: CDR1 LGHNA, CDR2 YSLEER. CDR3 size: 16 residues. The V gene lost 1 base and the J gene lost 0 bases, with 11 bases spanning the gap. This CDR3 reads CASSQVAGTSTDTQYF. The CDR3 DNA reads as TGCGCCAGCAGCCAAGTGGCGGGGACTAGCACAGATACGCAGTATTTT.

In nucleotides, the CDR3 is TGTGCCAGCAGTCCTAGCGGTCCTTACAATGAGCAGTTCTTC. It encodes CASSPSGPYNEQFF. This rearrangement joins TRBV11-3 to TRBJ2-1; the match to TRBD2 covers 7 bases. V gave up 6 bases and J gave up 4 bases; unmatched junction bases: 6. Germline CDR1 reads SGHNT; CDR2 reads YENEEA. The CDR3 has 14 amino acids.

V usage is TRBV7-9 and J usage is TRBJ2-1, with D uncertain. This CDR3 has 14 residues. Germline V gives CDR1 SEHNR, CDR2 FQNEAQ (reference sequence). Between the trimmed V and J ends, which lost 9 bases and 0 bases, there was a span of 12 bases. This chain's CDR3 is CASMSISSYNEQFF. CDR3 nucleotide sequence: TGTGCCAGTATGTCGATTAGCTCCTACAATGAGCAGTTCTTC.

The rearrangement uses TRBV19 and TRBJ2-7; a weak D match, TRBD2 (6 bases). The CDR3 consists of 15 residues. The germline V gene encodes CDR1 LNHDA and CDR2 SQIVND (reference sequence). V was trimmed by 4 bases and J by 4 bases, leaving 17 bases between them. CDR3 sequence reads: CASSTALAANYEQYF. The CDR3 DNA reads as TGTGCCAGTAGTACGGCACTAGCAGCCAATTACGAGCAGTACTTC.

The V gene is TRBV7-9, the J gene TRBJ2-7; maybe TRBD2 (5 bases). Deletions cut 1 base from V and 6 bases from J, with 10 bases between. CDR3 size: 13 residues. Germline V lookup: CDR1 SEHNR, CDR2 FQNEAQ (reference sequence). The CDR3 DNA sequence: TGTGCCAGCAGCTTAGGGGGAGTGCCCGAGCAGTACTTC. It yields the protein CASSLGGVPEQYF.

J is TRBJ2-5 and V is TRBV5-1, with unresolved D. This CDR3 comprises 14 residues. CDR1 is SGHRS, CDR2 YFSETQ, per germline. V lost 0 bases, J lost 2 bases, and 8 bases lay in between. The CDR3 loop is CASSLAGVQETQYF. Written as DNA, the CDR3 is TGCGCCAGCAGCTTGGCAGGCGTTCAAGAGACCCAGTACTTC.

This chain uses TRBV7-8 with TRBJ1-4; TRBD1 might be the D (6 bases). Trimming took 3 bases from V and 7 from J, leaving 12 bases between them. The length of the CDR3 is 14 residues. In germline, CDR1 is SGHVS, CDR2 FQNEAQ. The DNA of the CDR3 is TGTGCCAGCAGCTTGGGGTTGGGGGCTGAAAAACTGTTTTTT. Protein sequence: CASSLGLGAEKLFF.

As to this clone: Its ends do not fully match the called genes, so a read error is possible. The J gene is TRBJ2-2, the V gene TRBV23-1; perhaps TRBD2 as D (5 bases). TRBV23-1 is noted as an ORF with a role that remains uncertain. This CDR3 is 15 amino acids long. CDR3 in amino acids: CASPPLGSNTGELLF. CDR3 in DNA: TGCGCCAGCCCCCCCTTGGGCTCGAACACCGGGGAGCTGCTTTTT.

V usage is TRBV5-1 and J usage is TRBJ1-1; 10 bases match TRBD1. CDR1 is SGHRS and CDR2 is YFSETQ in the germline V gene. Trimming at V came to 0 bases and at J to 5 bases, leaving 4 bases not matched to a gene. The CDR3 contains 15 residues. The CDR3 sequence: CASSLGPGQGTEAFF. CDR3 bases: TGCGCCAGCAGCTTGGGGCCGGGACAGGGGACTGAAGCTTTCTTT.